Shown below are 17 T cell receptor beta chains from a single sample sequenced in a study of T cells in tumors after PD-1 blockade. Sequencing used immunoSEQ multiplex PCR; TCRdb keeps in-frame clones, though not all of them. The sample yields about 33,000 clones, about 77% seen once. The sample here was PBMCs, taken before anti-PD-1 treatment. The receptor set was obtained from a human donor with basal cell carcinoma.

The rearrangement links TRBV7-2 to TRBJ2-2; D unclear. Germline values: CDR1 SGHTA, CDR2 FQGNSA. The ends were cut back, 3 bases at V and 2 bases at J, with 7 bases in the middle. This CDR3 has 14 residues. The CDR3 sequence: CASSFLVNTGELFF. The DNA of the CDR3 is TGTGCCAGCAGCTTCCTAGTTAACACCGGGGAGCTGTTTTTT.

The V call is TRBV6-1, the J call TRBJ2-3; 7 bases line up with TRBD2. Trimming removed 1 base from V and 5 bases from J; junction bases left unmatched: 9. CDR3 length: 16 amino acids. Germline CDR1 MNHNS, CDR2 SASEGT. DNA for the CDR3: TGTGCCAGCAGTGAAGTTCCCAGCGGGGAGGGAGATACGCAGTATTTT. This gives the protein CASSEVPSGEGDTQYF.

The gene calls are TRBV5-6 and TRBJ2-1, with 15 nucleotides matching TRBD2. CDR3 length: 16 amino acids. Germline V gives CDR1 SGHDT, CDR2 YYEEEE. Trimming took 5 bases from V and 7 from J; bases not matched to a gene: 7. CDR3 region: CASRSGLAGGGNEQFF. CDR3 in DNA: TGTGCCAGCAGATCCGGACTAGCGGGAGGGGGTAATGAGCAGTTCTTC.

The DNA of the CDR3 is TGTGCCAGCAGCCTCCTAGGACAGGCAGATACGCAGTATTTT. Protein: CASSLLGQADTQYF. The genes are TRBV7-9 and TRBJ2-3; 7 bases are shared with TRBD1. The V and J ends lost 5 bases and 4 bases, in that order; junction bases with no gene match: 6. The CDR3 consists of 14 residues. The germline V gene encodes CDR1 SEHNR and CDR2 FQNEAQ (reference sequence).

A few counts support this clone. This chain uses TRBV6-2 or TRBV6-3 with TRBJ2-7; 10 bases are a match to TRBD1. Germline V lookup: CDR1 MNHEY, CDR2 SVGEGT. The CDR3 has 18 residues. V lost 2 bases, J lost 2 bases, and 12 bases stayed unmatched. The CDR3 DNA reads as TGTGCCAGCAGTTACGTGTTTGGGACAGGGGTTTATACCTACGAGCAGTACTTC. Its protein product is CASSYVFGTGVYTYEQYF.

This sequence joins TRBV6-5 and TRBJ1-2; possibly TRBD1 for D (6 bases). V was pared by 6 bases and J by 3 bases, with 14 bases between. Germline CDR1 MNHEY, CDR2 SVGAGI. The length of the CDR3 is 14 residues. This CDR3 reads CASSASQGYYGYTF. In nucleotides, the CDR3 is TGTGCCAGCAGCGCCTCACAGGGTTACTATGGCTACACCTTC.

CDR3 sequence reads: CASSSGRTEAFF. The DNA for the CDR3 is TGTGCCAGCAGCTCCGGGCGAACTGAAGCTTTCTTT. The J gene is TRBJ1-1, the V gene TRBV7-6; no reliable D call. The CDR3 has 12 residues. Germline values: CDR1 SGHVS, CDR2 FNYEAQ. Between the trimmed V and J ends, which lost 4 bases and 5 bases, there was a span of 8 bases.

This chain connects TRBV15 to TRBJ2-1; the match to TRBD1 covers 7 bases. Trimming took 2 bases from V and 8 from J; bases not matched to a gene: 9. The CDR3 is 15 amino acids. Per the germline V gene, CDR1 is LNHNV and CDR2 is YYDKDF (reference sequence). This chain's CDR3 is CATSRRGSDRDEQFF. The CDR3 coding sequence is TGTGCCACCAGCAGACGGGGTAGCGACAGGGATGAGCAGTTCTTC.

J is TRBJ2-3 and V is TRBV11-3; D ambiguous. The germline V and J ends were trimmed by 0 bases and 5 bases, with 0 bases remaining between them. The CDR3 is made up of 11 amino acids. CDR1 is SGHNT, CDR2 YENEEA, per germline. This chain's CDR3 is CASSLEDTQYF. The CDR3 nucleotides are TGTGCCAGCAGCTTAGAAGATACGCAGTATTTT.

V gene TRBV6-6 combines with J gene TRBJ2-1, with 11 bases that match TRBD2. V was pared by 5 bases and J by 8 bases, with 11 bases of the junction left unmatched. Germline CDR1 and CDR2: MNHNY and SVGAGI (reference sequence). The CDR3 consists of 16 residues. CDR3 residues: CASSGRSGGAFDEQFF. The DNA of the CDR3 is TGTGCCAGCAGTGGTCGTAGCGGGGGGGCCTTCGATGAGCAGTTCTTC.

This clone has only a few counts. The chain employs TRBV4-2 and TRBJ1-2; possible D gene TRBD1, 6 bases. CDR1 is LGHNA and CDR2 is YNFKEQ in the germline V gene. This CDR3 contains 14 residues. The V and J ends lost 2 bases and 7 bases respectively, with 14 bases between them. The CDR3 is CASSQKAGEVGYTF. The DNA for the CDR3 is TGTGCCAGCAGCCAAAAGGCAGGGGAGGTTGGCTACACCTTC.

V and J are TRBV25-1 and TRBJ1-1, with D unclear. The germline CDR1 and CDR2 sequences are MGHDK and SYGVNS. The CDR3 consists of 11 residues. V lost 3 bases and J 1 base, leaving 0 bases between the germline ends. CDR3 DNA: TGTGCCAGCAGTGAGAACACTGAAGCTTTCTTT. Translation gives CASSENTEAFF.

The chain recombines TRBV19 with TRBJ2-7, with D maybe TRBD1 (6 bases). Germline CDR1 is LNHDA and CDR2 is SQIVND (reference sequence). The CDR3 extends over 16 amino acids. V dropped 3 bases and J dropped 2 bases, with 17 bases sitting between them. The CDR3 is CASSIGGTGYPYEQYF. The CDR3 DNA reads as TGTGCCAGTAGTATCGGAGGTACAGGGTACCCCTACGAGCAGTACTTC. The full variable domain, with the rest looked up from reference TRBV19 and TRBJ2-7, is DGGITQSPKYLFRKEGQNVTLSCEQNLNHDAMYWYRQDPGQGLRLIYYSQIVNDFQKGDIAEGYSVSREKKESFPLTVTSAQKNPTAFYLCASSIGGTGYPYEQYFGPGTRLTVT.

This chain joins TRBV7-2 and TRBJ2-3, with D maybe TRBD2 (6 bases). Deletions cut 6 bases from V and 1 base from J, with 17 bases between. This CDR3 region has 16 residues. Germline lookup yields CDR1 SGHTA and CDR2 FQGNSA. As DNA, the CDR3 is TGTGCCAGCAGTTCGCGGGGCCCCGGGGGCACAGATACGCAGTATTTT. Residues: CASSSRGPGGTDTQYF.

The chain employs TRBV2 and TRBJ2-1; D might be TRBD2 (5 bases). CDR1 and CDR2 (germline): SNHLY, FYNNEI. Trimming removed 8 bases from V and 5 bases from J, with 16 bases in between. The CDR3 contains 14 residues. The CDR3 DNA sequence: TGTGCCAGCCGACGAAGCGGAGGTAACAATGAGCAGTTCTTC. Translating gives CASRRSGGNNEQFF.

The chain combines TRBV6-5 with TRBJ1-1; no definite D call. Germline assignment: CDR1 MNHEY and CDR2 SVGAGI. This CDR3 comprises 13 residues. Between the trimmed V and J ends, which lost 0 bases and 1 base, there was a span of 3 bases. As DNA, the CDR3 is TGTGCCAGCAGTTACTCACGGAACACTGAAGCTTTCTTT. Its protein is CASSYSRNTEAFF.

This clone has only a few counts. The genes are TRBV29-1 and TRBJ2-1, with 7 positions matching TRBD1. V was pared by 5 bases and J by 0 bases, with 4 bases of the junction left unmatched. This CDR3 has 14 amino acids. Per the germline V gene, CDR1 is SQVTM and CDR2 is ANQGSEA. In DNA, the CDR3 is TGCAGCGTTCCCAGGGGGAGCTCCTACAATGAGCAGTTCTTC. As protein: CSVPRGSSYNEQFF.